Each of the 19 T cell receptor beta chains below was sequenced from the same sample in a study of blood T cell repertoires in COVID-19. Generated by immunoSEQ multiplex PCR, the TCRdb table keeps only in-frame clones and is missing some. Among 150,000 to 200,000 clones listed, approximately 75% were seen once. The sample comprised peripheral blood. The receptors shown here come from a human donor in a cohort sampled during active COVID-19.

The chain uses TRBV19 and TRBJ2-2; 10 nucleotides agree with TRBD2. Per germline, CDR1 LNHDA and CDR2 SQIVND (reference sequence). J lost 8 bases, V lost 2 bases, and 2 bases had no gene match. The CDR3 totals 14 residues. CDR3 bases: TGTGCCAGTAGTATACTAGCGGGGGTGGGGGAGCTGTTTTTT. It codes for CASSILAGVGELFF.

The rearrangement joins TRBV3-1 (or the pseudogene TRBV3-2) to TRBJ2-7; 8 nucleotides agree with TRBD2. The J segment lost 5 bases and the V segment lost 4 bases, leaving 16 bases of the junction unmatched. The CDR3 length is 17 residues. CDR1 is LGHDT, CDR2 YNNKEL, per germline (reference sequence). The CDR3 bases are TGTGCCAGCAGCCGAGGCTTTAACGCGGGAGGTACCGACGAGCAGTACTTC. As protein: CASSRGFNAGGTDEQYF.

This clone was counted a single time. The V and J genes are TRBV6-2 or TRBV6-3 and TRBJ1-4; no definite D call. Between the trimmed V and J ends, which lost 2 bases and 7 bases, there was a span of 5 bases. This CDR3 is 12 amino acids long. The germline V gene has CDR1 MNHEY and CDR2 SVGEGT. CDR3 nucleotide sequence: TGTGCCAGCAGTTACACCGGTGAAAAACTGTTTTTT. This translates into CASSYTGEKLFF.

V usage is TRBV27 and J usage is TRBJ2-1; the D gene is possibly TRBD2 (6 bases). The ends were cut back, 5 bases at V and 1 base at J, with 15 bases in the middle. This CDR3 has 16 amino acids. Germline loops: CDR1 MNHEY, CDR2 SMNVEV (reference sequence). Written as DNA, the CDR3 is TGTGCCAGCAGTCTCCAGCGGGCTCAATCCTACAATGAGCAGTTCTTC. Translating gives CASSLQRAQSYNEQFF.

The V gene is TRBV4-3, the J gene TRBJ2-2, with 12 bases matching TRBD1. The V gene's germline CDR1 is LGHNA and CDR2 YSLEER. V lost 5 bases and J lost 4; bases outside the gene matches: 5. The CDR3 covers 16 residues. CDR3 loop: CASSGDRGLGTGELFF. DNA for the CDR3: TGCGCCAGCAGCGGGGACAGGGGGCTGGGCACCGGGGAGCTGTTTTTT.

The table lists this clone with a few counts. CDR3 in DNA: TGTGCCAGCAGTGACTCGACAGGGGGAGATTCACCCCTCCACTTT. This translates into CASSDSTGGDSPLHF. The gene calls are TRBV2 and TRBJ1-6, with 9 bases aligning to TRBD1. The V segment lost 3 bases and the J segment 8 bases; nucleotides outside the gene matches: 5. Looked up from germline, CDR1 is SNHLY and CDR2 is FYNNEI. This CDR3 is 15 amino acids long.

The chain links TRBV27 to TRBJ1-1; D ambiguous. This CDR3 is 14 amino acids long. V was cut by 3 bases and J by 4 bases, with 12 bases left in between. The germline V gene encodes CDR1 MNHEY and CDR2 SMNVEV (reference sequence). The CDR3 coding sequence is TGTGCCAGCAGTTTTACCGGACTAAGCACTGAAGCTTTCTTT. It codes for CASSFTGLSTEAFF.

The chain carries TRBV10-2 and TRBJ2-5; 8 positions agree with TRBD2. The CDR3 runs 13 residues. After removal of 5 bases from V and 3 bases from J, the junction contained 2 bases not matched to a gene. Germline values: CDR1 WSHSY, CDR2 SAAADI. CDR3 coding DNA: TGCGCCAGCAGTCTTAGCGGGAAAGAGACCCAGTACTTC. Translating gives CASSLSGKETQYF.

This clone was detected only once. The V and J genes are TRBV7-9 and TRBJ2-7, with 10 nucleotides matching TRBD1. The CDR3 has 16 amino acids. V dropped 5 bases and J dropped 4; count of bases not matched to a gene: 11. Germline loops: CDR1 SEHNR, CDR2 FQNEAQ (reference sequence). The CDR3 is CASSPAAGQGVYEQYF. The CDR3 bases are TGTGCCAGCAGCCCCGCCGCTGGACAGGGGGTATACGAGCAGTACTTC.

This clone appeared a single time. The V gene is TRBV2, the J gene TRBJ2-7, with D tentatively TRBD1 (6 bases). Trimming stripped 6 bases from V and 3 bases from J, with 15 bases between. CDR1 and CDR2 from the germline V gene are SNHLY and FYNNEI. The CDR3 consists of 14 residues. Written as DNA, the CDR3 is TGTGCCAGCAGGGAGACAGGTTGGGGCTACGAGCAGTACTTC. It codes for CASRETGWGYEQYF. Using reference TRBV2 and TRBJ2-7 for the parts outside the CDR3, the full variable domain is EPEVTQTPSHQVTQMGQEVILRCVPISNHLYFYWYRQILGQKVEFLVSFYNNEISEKSEIFDDQFSVERPDGSNFTLKIRSTKLEDSAMYFCASRETGWGYEQYFGPGTRLTVT.

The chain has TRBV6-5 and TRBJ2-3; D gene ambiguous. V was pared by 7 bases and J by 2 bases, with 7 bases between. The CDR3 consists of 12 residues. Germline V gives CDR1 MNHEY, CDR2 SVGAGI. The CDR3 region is CASTGSTDTQYF. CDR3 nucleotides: TGTGCCAGCACCGGGTCCACAGATACGCAGTATTTT.

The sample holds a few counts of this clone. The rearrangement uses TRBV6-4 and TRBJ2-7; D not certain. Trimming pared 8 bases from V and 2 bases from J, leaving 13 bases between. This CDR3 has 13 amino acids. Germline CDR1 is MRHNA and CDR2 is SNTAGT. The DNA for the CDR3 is TGTGCCAGCGGAGTGCTCGTACCCTACGAGCAGTACTTC. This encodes CASGVLVPYEQYF.

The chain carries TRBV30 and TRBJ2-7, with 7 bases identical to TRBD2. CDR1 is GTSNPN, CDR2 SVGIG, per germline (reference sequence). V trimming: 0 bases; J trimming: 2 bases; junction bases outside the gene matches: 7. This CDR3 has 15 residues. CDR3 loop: CAWSVRAAGTYEQYF. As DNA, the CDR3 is TGTGCCTGGAGTGTAAGGGCAGCGGGGACCTACGAGCAGTACTTC.

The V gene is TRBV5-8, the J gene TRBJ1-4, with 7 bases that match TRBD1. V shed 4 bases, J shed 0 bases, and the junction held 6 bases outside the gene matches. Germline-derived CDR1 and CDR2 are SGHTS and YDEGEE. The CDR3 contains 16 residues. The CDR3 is CASSRGQATTNEKLFF. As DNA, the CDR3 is TGTGCCAGCAGCCGAGGACAGGCGACAACTAATGAAAAACTGTTTTTT.

CDR3 sequence (DNA): TGCGCCAGCAGCCTAGCGGGAGTGGGCGGGGAGCTGTTTTTT. It yields the protein CASSLAGVGGELFF. The chain couples TRBV10-1 to TRBJ2-2, with TRBD2 matching over 10 bases. The CDR3 has 14 amino acids. The germline V gene encodes CDR1 WNHNN and CDR2 SYGVQD (reference sequence). V was pared by 6 bases and J by 7 bases, with 5 bases of the junction left unmatched.

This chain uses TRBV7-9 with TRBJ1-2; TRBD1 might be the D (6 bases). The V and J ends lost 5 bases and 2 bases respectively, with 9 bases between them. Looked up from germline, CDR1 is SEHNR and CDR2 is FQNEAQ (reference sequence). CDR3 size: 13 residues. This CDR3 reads CASSTDRNYGYTF. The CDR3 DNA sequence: TGTGCCAGCAGCACCGACAGGAACTATGGCTACACCTTC.

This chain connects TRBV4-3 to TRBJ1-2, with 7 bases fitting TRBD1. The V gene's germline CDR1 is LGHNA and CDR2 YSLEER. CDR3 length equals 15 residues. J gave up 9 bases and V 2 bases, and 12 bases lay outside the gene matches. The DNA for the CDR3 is TGCGCCAGCAGCCAATCGTTCGACAGGGAGTCCCGCTACACCTTC. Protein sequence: CASSQSFDRESRYTF.

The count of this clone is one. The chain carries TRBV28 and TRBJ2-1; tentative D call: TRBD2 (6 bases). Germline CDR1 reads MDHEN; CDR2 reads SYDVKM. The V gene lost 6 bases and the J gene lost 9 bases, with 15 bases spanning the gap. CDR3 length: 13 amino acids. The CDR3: CASSRGTWGEQFF. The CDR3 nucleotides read TGTGCCAGCAGCCGCGGGACTTGGGGTGAGCAGTTCTTC.

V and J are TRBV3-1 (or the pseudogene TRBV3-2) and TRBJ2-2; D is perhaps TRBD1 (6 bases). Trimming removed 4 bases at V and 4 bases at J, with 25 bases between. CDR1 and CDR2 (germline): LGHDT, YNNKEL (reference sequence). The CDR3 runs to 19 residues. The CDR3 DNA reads TGTGCCAGCAGCCCAGGCCCCCACAAACCGGGACACATCACCGGGGAGCTGTTTTTT. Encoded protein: CASSPGPHKPGHITGELFF.